This entry concerns a single T cell receptor beta chain. Its antigen is as yet unknown. This sample is drawn from a study of Ad26.COV2.S vaccination and SARS-CoV-2 variants. Study-wide points: The TCR breadth and depth analyses may have understated or missed part of the total T cell responses.

Some clones are missing from TCRdb's copy, which holds only in-frame ones; the method was immunoSEQ multiplex PCR. This table has hundreds of thousands of clones, around 89% appearing once. The CDR3 totals 15 residues. The germline V and J ends were trimmed by 7 bases and 3 bases, with 16 bases remaining between them. Germline loops: CDR1 SNHLY, CDR2 FYNNEI. The treatment here: roughly 20 received Ad26.COV2.S at low or high dose, single or two shots; about 5 received placebo; per-sample allocation not given. It was on day 63 after the first vaccine or placebo injection that samples were taken. The rearrangement links TRBV2 to TRBJ1-3; D is unclear. The sample was peripheral blood, taken in a trial of Ad26.COV2.S vaccine versus placebo. The clonotype originates from a person aged 18 to 65 who received the Ad26.COV2.S COVID-19 vaccine or a placebo. CDR3 loop: CASNNDGSVGNTIYF. The CDR3 DNA reads as TGTGCCAGCAATAACGACGGGTCTGTTGGAAACACCATATATTTT.